The sequence of this T cell receptor (beta chain) was determined in a study of immune evolution from preneoplasia to lung adenocarcinoma. With regard to this clone: The antigen is unknown.

The CDR3 consists of 15 residues. The germline V and J ends were trimmed by 7 bases and 1 base, with 15 bases remaining between them. CDR1 and CDR2 from the germline V gene are SGHRS and YFSETQ. Study findings and constraints: From normal lung to invasive adenocarcinoma, top clone frequencies appeared to decrease. Later-stage lesions appeared to have more T cells, more diversity, less clonality.

Patient tissue came from resections in Japan or China, 2014–2017. The table came from immunoSEQ multiplex PCR; TCRdb's copy has only in-frame clones and leaves some out. The sample carries tens of thousands of clones, under 80% recorded once. The J gene is TRBJ2-1, the V gene TRBV5-1, with D possibly matching TRBD1 (6 bases). Sequenced material: FFPE invasive lung adenocarcinoma tissue. The receptor's source is a person aged 60 to 70 with lung adenocarcinoma. The CDR3 reads CASRSYRESYNEQFF. CDR3 coding DNA: TGCGCCAGCCGGTCCTACAGGGAATCCTACAATGAGCAGTTCTTC.